The present T cell receptor beta chain was sequenced within a study of shared clonotypes between healthy human individuals. Study-wide points: Between a handful of donors, naive CD4 clonotypes were shared at a level of around 5.1%. The low donor count limited represented genetic and exposure-history diversity. Naive subsets generally had larger estimated richness than memory subsets.

As for this clone: The antigen is not known.

Naive CD8 populations comprised CD45RO-negative cells positively selected for CCR7, excluding terminally differentiated effector memory CD45RA+ cells. Donors were healthy HIV-negative adults without recent acute infections or vaccinations. Measured with immunoSEQ multiplex PCR; TCRdb has only the in-frame clones, and not every one. The table shows roughly 770,000 clones, with roughly 96% occurring only once. Germline V lookup: CDR1 MDHEN, CDR2 SYDVKM. V lost 3 bases and J 4 bases, leaving 19 bases between the germline ends. This CDR3 is built from 16 residues. J is TRBJ2-7 and V is TRBV28; no reliable D call. The sequenced material came from naive CD8+ T cells sorted from blood. The sequence derives from a man aged 25 to 40 in good health. The CDR3 DNA reads as TGTGCCAGCAGTTTCATGGGGTCCGTCCCCGTTTACGAGCAGTACTTC. It translates to CASSFMGSVPVYEQYF.